The present T cell receptor beta chain was sequenced within a study of early T cells in non-severe SARS-CoV-2 infection. Whole-study context: Chains were unpaired, as sequencing was done on bulk RNA from unsorted whole blood.

Whole-study results and caveats: The matching step, a VDJdb search, favored anti-spike CD8 responses and missed private and CD4 specificities.

TCRdb analysed the 5' RACE reads with MiXCR anew, one entry per CDR3 protein. The table has 55,000 to 65,000 distinct CDR3 sequences, about 11% seen once. This clonotype was observed many times. Its antigen is not known. One junction end disagrees with the germline gene, perhaps due to a read error. In germline, CDR1 is LGHNT, CDR2 FRNRAP. This CDR3 is 11 amino acids long. The receptor was derived from an adult who was a healthcare worker with PCR-confirmed SARS-CoV-2 infection or an uninfected control (not recorded which). The chain is built from TRBV12-5 and TRBJ2-1; D ambiguous. The material sequenced was whole blood. CDR3 protein: CASGINLDLLF. The DNA of the CDR3 is TGTGCTAGTGGTATTAACCTCGACCTTCTCTTC.